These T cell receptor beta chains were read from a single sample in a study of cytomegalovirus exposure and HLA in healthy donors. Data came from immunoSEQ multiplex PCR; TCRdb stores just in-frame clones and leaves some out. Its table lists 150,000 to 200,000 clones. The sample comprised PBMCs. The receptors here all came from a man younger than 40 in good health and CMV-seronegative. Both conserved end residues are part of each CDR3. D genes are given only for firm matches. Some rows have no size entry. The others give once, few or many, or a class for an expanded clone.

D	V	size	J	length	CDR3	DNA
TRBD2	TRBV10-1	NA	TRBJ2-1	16	CASSSGLAGSWNEQFF	TGCGCCAGCAGTTCTGGACTAGCGGGAAGTTGGAATGAGCAGTTCTTC
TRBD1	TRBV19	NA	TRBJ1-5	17	CASSIAPPGQGAQPQHF	TGTGCCAGTAGTATAGCCCCACCGGGACAGGGAGCGCAGCCCCAGCATTTT
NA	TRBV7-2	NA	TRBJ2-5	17	CASRDLQGSLVWETQYF	TGTGCCAGCAGGGACCTACAGGGTTCCCTTGTCTGGGAGACCCAGTACTTC
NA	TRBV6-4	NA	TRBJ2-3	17	CASSEGLGGGSTDTQYF	TGTGCCAGCAGTGAGGGGTTAGGAGGAGGTAGCACAGATACGCAGTATTTT
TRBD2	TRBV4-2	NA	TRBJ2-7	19	CASSQSPGLAGGISYEQYF	TGTGCCAGCAGCCAGTCTCCGGGACTAGCGGGAGGGATCTCCTACGAGCAGTACTTC
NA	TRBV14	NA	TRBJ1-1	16	CASSHNSQSMNTEAFF	TGTGCCAGCAGCCACAACTCACAGTCTATGAACACTGAAGCTTTCTTT
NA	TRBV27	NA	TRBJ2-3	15	CASSLWGQGEHTQYF	TGTGCCAGCAGTTTATGGGGGCAGGGAGAACATACGCAGTATTTT
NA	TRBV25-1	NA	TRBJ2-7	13	CASSPGEFYEQYF	TGTGCCAGCAGTCCGGGGGAGTTCTACGAGCAGTACTTC
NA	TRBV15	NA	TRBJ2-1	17	CATSRDSGRATYNEQFF	TGTGCCACCAGCAGAGATTCCGGGAGAGCGACCTACAATGAGCAGTTCTTC
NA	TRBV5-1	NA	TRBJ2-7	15	CASSLGRLPAIEQYF	TGCGCCAGCAGCTTGGGGAGACTACCTGCCATCGAGCAGTACTTC
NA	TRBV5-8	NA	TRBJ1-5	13	CASSFRQAQPQHF	TGTGCCAGCAGCTTTAGACAGGCTCAGCCCCAGCATTTT
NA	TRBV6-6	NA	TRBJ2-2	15	CASSYEGIGPGELFF	TGTGCCAGCAGTTACGAGGGTATAGGGCCCGGGGAGCTGTTTTTT
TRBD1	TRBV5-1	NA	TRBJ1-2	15	CASSLAGTGGDGYTF	TGCGCCAGCAGCTTGGCCGGGACAGGGGGCGATGGCTACACCTTC
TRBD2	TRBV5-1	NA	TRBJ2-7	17	CASSLGLAGGKIYEQYF	TGCGCCAGCAGCCTCGGACTAGCGGGAGGCAAGATCTACGAGCAGTACTTC
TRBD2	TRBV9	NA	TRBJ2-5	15	CASSGHGTREEIQYF	TGTGCCAGCAGCGGCCACGGGACTAGGGAAGAGATCCAGTACTTC
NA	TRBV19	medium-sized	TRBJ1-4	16	CASSISWSGSEEKLFF	TGTGCCAGTAGTATAAGTTGGTCGGGATCGGAGGAAAAACTGTTTTTT
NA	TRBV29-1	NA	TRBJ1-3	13	CSVEDGGRNTIYF	TGCAGCGTTGAAGATGGAGGGCGAAACACCATATATTTT
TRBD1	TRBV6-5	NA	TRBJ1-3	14	CASSKGASGNTIYF	TGTGCCAGCAGTAAGGGGGCATCGGGAAACACCATATATTTT
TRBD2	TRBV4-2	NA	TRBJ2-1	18	CASSQETSGGAAGHEQFF	TGTGCCAGCAGCCAAGAGACTAGCGGGGGGGCAGCGGGTCATGAGCAGTTCTTC
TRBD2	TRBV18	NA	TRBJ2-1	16	CASSPSRTSPYNEQFF	TGTGCCAGCTCACCATCAAGGACTAGCCCCTACAATGAGCAGTTCTTC
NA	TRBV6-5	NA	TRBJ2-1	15	CASSYDFFSYNEQFF	TGTGCCAGCAGTTACGACTTCTTCTCCTACAATGAGCAGTTCTTC
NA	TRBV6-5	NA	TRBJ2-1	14	CASSYSMAYNEQFF	TGTGCCAGCAGTTACTCGATGGCTTACAATGAGCAGTTCTTC
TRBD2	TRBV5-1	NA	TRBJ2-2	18	CASSRSGTSGQNTGELFF	TGCGCCAGCAGCCGCTCCGGGACTAGCGGGCAGAACACCGGGGAGCTGTTTTTT
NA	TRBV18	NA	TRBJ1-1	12	CASSPPSGRAFF	TGTGCCAGCTCACCACCGTCGGGGAGAGCTTTCTTT
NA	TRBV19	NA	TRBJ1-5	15	CASSRAREGGQPQHF	TGTGCCAGTAGTAGGGCTCGGGAGGGAGGTCAGCCCCAGCATTTT